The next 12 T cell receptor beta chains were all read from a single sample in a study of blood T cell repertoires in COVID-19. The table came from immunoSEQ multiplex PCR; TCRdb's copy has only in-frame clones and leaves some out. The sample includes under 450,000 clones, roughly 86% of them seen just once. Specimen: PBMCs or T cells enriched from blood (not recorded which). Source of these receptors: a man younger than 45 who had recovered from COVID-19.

DNA for the CDR3: TGTGCCAGCCGCACACCTGGACTGGGGAGCAATCAGCCCCAGCATTTT. As protein: CASRTPGLGSNQPQHF. The chain links TRBV6-6 to TRBJ1-5, with unresolved D. The CDR3 contains 16 residues. The germline CDR1 and CDR2 sequences are MNHNY and SVGAGI (reference sequence). Trimming removed 8 bases from V and 1 base from J, with 18 bases in between.

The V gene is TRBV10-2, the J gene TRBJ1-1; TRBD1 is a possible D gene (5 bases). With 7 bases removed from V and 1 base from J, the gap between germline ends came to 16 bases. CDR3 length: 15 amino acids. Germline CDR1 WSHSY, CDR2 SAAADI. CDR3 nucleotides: TGCGCCAGCAAAAGAGCCGGGACTGAGAACACTGAAGCTTTCTTT. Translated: CASKRAGTENTEAFF.

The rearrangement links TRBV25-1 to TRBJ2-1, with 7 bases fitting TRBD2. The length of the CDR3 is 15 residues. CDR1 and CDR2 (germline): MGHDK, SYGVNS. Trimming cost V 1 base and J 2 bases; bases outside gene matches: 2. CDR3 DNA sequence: TGTGCCAGCAGTGAATCAAGCGGGGCCTACAATGAGCAGTTCTTC. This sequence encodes CASSESSGAYNEQFF.

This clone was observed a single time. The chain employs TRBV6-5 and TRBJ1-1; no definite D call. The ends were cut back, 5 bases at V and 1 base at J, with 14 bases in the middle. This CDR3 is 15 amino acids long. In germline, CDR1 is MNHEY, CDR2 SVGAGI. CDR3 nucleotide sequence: TGTGCCAGCAGTCGCTACCCCCCCCCGAACACTGAAGCTTTCTTT. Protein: CASSRYPPPNTEAFF.

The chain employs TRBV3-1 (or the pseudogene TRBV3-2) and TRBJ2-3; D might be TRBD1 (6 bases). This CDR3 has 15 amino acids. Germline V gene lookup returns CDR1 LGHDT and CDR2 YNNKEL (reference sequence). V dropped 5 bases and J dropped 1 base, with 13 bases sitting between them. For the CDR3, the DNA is TGTGCCAGCAGCATAACAGGGAGTGGCACAGATACGCAGTATTTT. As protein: CASSITGSGTDTQYF.

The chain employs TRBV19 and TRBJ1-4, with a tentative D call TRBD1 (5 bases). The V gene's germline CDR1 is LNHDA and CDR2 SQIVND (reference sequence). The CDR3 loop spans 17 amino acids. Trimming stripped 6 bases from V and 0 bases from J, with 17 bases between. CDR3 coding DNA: TGTGCCAGTAGCATGGGGCGGTTCCCGGCAACTAATGAAAAACTGTTTTTT. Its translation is CASSMGRFPATNEKLFF. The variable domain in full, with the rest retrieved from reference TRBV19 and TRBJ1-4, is DGGITQSPKYLFRKEGQNVTLSCEQNLNHDAMYWYRQDPGQGLRLIYYSQIVNDFQKGDIAEGYSVSREKKESFPLTVTSAQKNPTAFYLCASSMGRFPATNEKLFFGSGTQLSVL.

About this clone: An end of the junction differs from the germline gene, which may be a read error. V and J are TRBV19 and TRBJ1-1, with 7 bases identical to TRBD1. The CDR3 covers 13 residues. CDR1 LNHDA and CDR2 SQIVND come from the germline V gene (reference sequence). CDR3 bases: TGTGCCAGTAGTTTAGACAGGGACACTGAAGCTTTCTTT. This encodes CASSLDRDTEAFF.

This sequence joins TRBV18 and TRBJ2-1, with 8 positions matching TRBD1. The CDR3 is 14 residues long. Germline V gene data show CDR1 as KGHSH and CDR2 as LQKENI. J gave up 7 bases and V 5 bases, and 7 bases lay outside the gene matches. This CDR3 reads CASSDRGRKNEQFF. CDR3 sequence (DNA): TGTGCCAGCTCAGACAGGGGACGAAAGAATGAGCAGTTCTTC.

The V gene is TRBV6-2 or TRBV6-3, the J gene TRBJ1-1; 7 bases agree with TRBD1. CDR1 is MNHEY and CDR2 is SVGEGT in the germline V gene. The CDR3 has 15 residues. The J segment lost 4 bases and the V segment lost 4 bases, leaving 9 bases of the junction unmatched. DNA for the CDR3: TGTGCCAGCAGTTCCCCGGGACAGAATGTCACTGAAGCTTTCTTT. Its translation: CASSSPGQNVTEAFF.

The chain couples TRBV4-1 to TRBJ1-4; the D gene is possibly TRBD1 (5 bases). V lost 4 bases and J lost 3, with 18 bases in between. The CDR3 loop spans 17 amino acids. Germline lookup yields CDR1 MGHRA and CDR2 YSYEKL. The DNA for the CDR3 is TGCGCCAGCAGCCCAAGACAGACTGCCATGGCTAATGAAAAACTGTTTTTT. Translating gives CASSPRQTAMANEKLFF.

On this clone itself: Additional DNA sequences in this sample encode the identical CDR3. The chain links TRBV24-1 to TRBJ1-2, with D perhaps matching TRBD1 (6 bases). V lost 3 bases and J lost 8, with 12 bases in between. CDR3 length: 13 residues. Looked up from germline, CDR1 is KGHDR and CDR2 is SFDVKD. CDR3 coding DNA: TGTGCCACCAGTGATAGAACAGGGTACGGCTACACCTTC. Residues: CATSDRTGYGYTF.

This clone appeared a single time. CDR3 region: CASSARQHSGNTIYF. CDR3 nucleotides: TGTGCCAGCAGTGCGCGACAGCACTCTGGAAACACCATATATTTT. The chain employs TRBV6-1 and TRBJ1-3; D is possibly TRBD1 (5 bases). Trimming stripped 4 bases from V and 0 bases from J, with 10 bases between. The length of the CDR3 is 15 residues. The germline V gene encodes CDR1 MNHNS and CDR2 SASEGT.